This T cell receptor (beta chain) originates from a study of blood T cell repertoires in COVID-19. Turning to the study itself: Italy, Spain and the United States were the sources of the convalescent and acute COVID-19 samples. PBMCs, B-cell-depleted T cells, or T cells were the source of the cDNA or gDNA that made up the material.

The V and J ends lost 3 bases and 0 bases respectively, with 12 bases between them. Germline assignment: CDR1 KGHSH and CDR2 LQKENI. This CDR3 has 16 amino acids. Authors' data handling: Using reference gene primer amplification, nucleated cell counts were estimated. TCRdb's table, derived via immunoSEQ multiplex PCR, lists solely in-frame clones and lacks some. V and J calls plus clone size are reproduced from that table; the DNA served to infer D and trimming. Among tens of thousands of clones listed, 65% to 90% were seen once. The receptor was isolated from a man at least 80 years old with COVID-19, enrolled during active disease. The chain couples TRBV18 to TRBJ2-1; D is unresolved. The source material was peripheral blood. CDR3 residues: CASSPFAASSYNEQFF. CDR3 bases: TGTGCCAGCTCACCGTTCGCGGCGAGCTCCTACAATGAGCAGTTCTTC. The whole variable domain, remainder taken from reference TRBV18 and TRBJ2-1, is NAGVMQNPRHLVRRRGQEARLRCSPMKGHSHVYWYRQLPEEGLKFMVYLQKENIIDESGMPKERFSAEFPKEGPSILRIQQVVRGDSAAYFCASSPFAASSYNEQFFGPGTRLTVL.